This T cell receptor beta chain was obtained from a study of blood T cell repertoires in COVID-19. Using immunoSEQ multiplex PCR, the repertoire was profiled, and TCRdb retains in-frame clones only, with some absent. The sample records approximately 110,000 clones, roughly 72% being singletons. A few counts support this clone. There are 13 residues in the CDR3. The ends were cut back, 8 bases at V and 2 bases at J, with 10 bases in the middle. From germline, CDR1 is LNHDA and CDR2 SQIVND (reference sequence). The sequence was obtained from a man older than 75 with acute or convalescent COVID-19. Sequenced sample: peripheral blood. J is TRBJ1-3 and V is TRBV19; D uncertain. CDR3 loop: CASQELPGNTIYF. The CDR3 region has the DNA TGTGCCAGTCAAGAACTCCCTGGAAACACCATATATTTT. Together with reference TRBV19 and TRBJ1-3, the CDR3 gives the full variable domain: DGGITQSPKYLFRKEGQNVTLSCEQNLNHDAMYWYRQDPGQGLRLIYYSQIVNDFQKGDIAEGYSVSREKKESFPLTVTSAQKNPTAFYLCASQELPGNTIYFGEGSWLTVV.